Listed below are T cell receptor beta chains from one sample, sequenced in a study of cytomegalovirus exposure and HLA in healthy donors. The method was immunoSEQ multiplex PCR; TCRdb's version includes in-frame clones alone and lacks a portion of them. The sample shows about 180,000 clones, 75% to 90% of them seen only once. Material: PBMCs. The receptor set was obtained from a man younger than 45 in good health and CMV-seropositive. CDR3s include the opening cysteine and the closing phenylalanine or tryptophan. D genes are given only for firm matches. Size is omitted from some rows. Given values are once, few, many or a class for expanded clones.

d_call clone_size j_call v_call cdr3_aa cdr3_nt
NA NA TRBJ1-1 TRBV11-2 CASSLMSEAFF TGTGCCAGCAGCTTAATGAGTGAAGCTTTCTTT
TRBD2 few TRBJ2-5 TRBV19 CASGTRGNGETQYF TGTGCCAGCGGGACTAGAGGGAACGGGGAGACCCAGTACTTC
NA NA TRBJ1-2 TRBV11-2 CASSPGGGSTGYTF TGTGCCAGCAGCCCGGGAGGGGGGTCGACTGGCTACACCTTC
TRBD1 few TRBJ1-2 TRBV27 CASRGTGGARGYTF TGTGCCAGCAGGGGAACAGGGGGCGCGAGGGGCTACACCTTC
NA NA TRBJ1-2 TRBV11-3 CASSLDRQDNYGYTF TGTGCCAGCAGCTTAGATAGACAGGACAACTATGGCTACACCTTC
NA once TRBJ2-4 TRBV13 CASSLQLAKNIQYF TGTGCCAGCAGCCTCCAACTAGCCAAAAACATTCAGTACTTC
TRBD1 NA TRBJ1-2 TRBV2 CASRKWDREEYGYTF TGTGCCAGCAGGAAGTGGGACAGGGAGGAGTATGGCTACACCTTC
TRBD2 NA TRBJ2-1 TRBV4-2 CASSLQTTSGRAGEQFF TGTGCCAGCAGCCTACAAACGACTAGCGGGAGGGCCGGTGAGCAGTTCTTC
TRBD1 NA TRBJ1-5 TRBV23-1 CASSRDRGRFQPQHF TGCGCCAGCAGCAGAGACAGGGGGCGCTTTCAGCCCCAGCATTTT
TRBD1 NA TRBJ1-2 TRBV9 CASSIRGGTGMRYGYTF TGTGCCAGCAGCATAAGGGGGGGGACAGGGATGCGATATGGCTACACCTTC
TRBD1 once TRBJ2-7 TRBV5-6 CASSSTGTGPLEQYF TGTGCCAGCAGCTCGACCGGGACAGGCCCATTGGAGCAGTACTTC
NA NA TRBJ2-7 TRBV15 CATSTGNDYEQYF TGTGCCACCAGCACCGGGAACGACTACGAGCAGTACTTC
NA NA TRBJ1-2 TRBV5-1 CASSSSTGDGYTF TGCGCCAGCAGCTCGTCCACGGGGGACGGCTACACCTTC
TRBD1 NA TRBJ1-1 TRBV10-2 CASSRTGMNTEAFF TGCGCCAGCAGTCGGACAGGGATGAACACTGAAGCTTTCTTT
NA once TRBJ1-4 TRBV28 CASSLGNAGKLFF TGTGCCAGCAGTTTAGGCAACGCGGGAAAACTGTTTTTT
NA NA TRBJ2-7 TRBV7-6 CASSPRVNSYEQYF TGTGCCAGCAGCCCCCGGGTGAACTCCTACGAGCAGTACTTC
TRBD1 NA TRBJ1-1 TRBV5-1 CASSLAPLSTGTVGNTEAFF TGCGCCAGCAGCTTGGCCCCCTTATCAACCGGGACAGTGGGGAACACTGAAGCTTTCTTT
TRBD2 NA TRBJ2-2 TRBV11-3 CASTLGLADTGELFF TGTGCCAGCACCCTCGGGCTAGCGGACACCGGGGAGCTGTTTTTT
NA NA TRBJ2-7 TRBV6-5 CASSYSLLYEQYF TGTGCCAGCAGTTACTCACTCCTCTACGAGCAGTACTTC
NA NA TRBJ2-7 TRBV7-9 CSSSLATGNQQYF TGTTCCAGCAGCTTAGCTACAGGGAACCAGCAGTACTTC
TRBD2 NA TRBJ2-7 TRBV5-1 CASSLGSGSGRDYEQYF TGCGCCAGCAGCTTGGGTTCGGGGTCAGGGAGGGACTACGAGCAGTACTTC
TRBD1 NA TRBJ1-4 TRBV6-5 CASRKQGAANEKLFF TGTGCCAGCAGAAAACAGGGGGCGGCTAATGAAAAACTGTTTTTT
TRBD1 once TRBJ1-2 TRBV7-8 CASSGRNRGYGYTF TGTGCCAGCAGCGGGAGGAACAGGGGGTATGGCTACACCTTC
NA NA TRBJ2-1 TRBV5-4 CASSWGGEGDGYNEQFF TGTGCCAGCAGCTGGGGAGGTGAGGGAGACGGGTACAATGAGCAGTTCTTC
NA NA TRBJ2-2 TRBV2 CASSEDIGGRGELFF TGTGCCAGCAGTGAAGATATTGGGGGCAGGGGGGAGCTGTTTTTT
TRBD1 NA TRBJ2-7 TRBV4-1 CASSHGGPDRGDEQYF TGCGCCAGCAGCCACGGGGGTCCAGACAGGGGCGACGAGCAGTACTTC
NA NA TRBJ1-2 TRBV11-3 CASSDTRGYGYTF TGTGCCAGCAGCGATACTCGGGGATATGGCTACACCTTC
TRBD1 NA TRBJ2-5 TRBV6-5 CASSYDRGLRETQYF TGTGCCAGCAGTTACGACAGGGGGCTGCGAGAGACCCAGTACTTC
TRBD1 NA TRBJ2-5 TRBV2 CANSDRGKGETQYF TGTGCCAATTCCGACAGGGGAAAAGGGGAGACCCAGTACTTC
NA NA TRBJ1-1 TRBV19 CASSIDQRGETEAFF TGTGCCAGTAGTATAGATCAGCGGGGGGAGACTGAAGCTTTCTTT
TRBD1 NA TRBJ2-5 TRBV7-6 CASSQGVQETQYF TGTGCCAGCAGTCAGGGGGTCCAAGAGACCCAGTACTTC
NA NA TRBJ2-3 TRBV4-1 CASSQGRGTDTQYF TGCGCCAGCAGCCAGGGCAGAGGCACAGATACGCAGTATTTT
TRBD1 NA TRBJ1-2 TRBV5-1 CASSLGQGNGYTF TGCGCCAGCAGCTTGGGACAGGGGAATGGCTACACCTTC
NA NA TRBJ2-3 TRBV27 CASSLGGPTDTQYF TGTGCCAGCAGTTTAGGGGGCCCCACAGATACGCAGTATTTT
NA NA TRBJ1-5 TRBV7-9 CASSAQDQPQHF TGTGCCAGCAGCGCTCAGGATCAGCCCCAGCATTTT
NA NA TRBJ2-7 TRBV7-2 CASSLGVATPYEQYF TGTGCCAGCAGCTTAGGGGTAGCGACTCCCTACGAGCAGTACTTC
TRBD1 NA TRBJ2-1 TRBV7-9 CASSLIRDRGVCEQFF TGTGCCAGCAGCCTCATCCGAGACAGGGGAGTTTGTGAGCAGTTCTTC
NA NA TRBJ2-1 TRBV6-5 CASKPRVAYNEQFF TGTGCCAGCAAACCCCGAGTAGCCTACAATGAGCAGTTCTTC
NA NA TRBJ2-4 TRBV28 CASSLFGVAPGAKNIQYF TGTGCCAGCAGTTTATTTGGGGTAGCGCCCGGGGCCAAAAACATTCAGTACTTC
TRBD2 NA TRBJ2-1 TRBV4-1 CASSQGAGGRLDRIYNEQFF TGCGCCAGCAGCCAAGGAGCGGGAGGGCGATTGGATAGGATTTACAATGAGCAGTTCTTC
NA NA TRBJ2-7 TRBV10-1 CASSEEDRYEQYF TGCGCCAGCAGTGAGGAAGACAGATACGAGCAGTACTTC
TRBD2 NA TRBJ2-3 TRBV30 CAWSPRGGVLLNTQYF TGTGCCTGGAGCCCCCGGGGGGGCGTTTTGTTAAATACGCAGTATTTT
TRBD1 NA TRBJ1-2 TRBV27 CASSFSGGGYGYTF TGTGCCAGCAGTTTTTCAGGGGGCGGCTATGGCTACACCTTC
NA NA TRBJ2-5 TRBV5-1 CASSLARETQYF TGCGCCAGCAGCTTGGCCCGGGAGACCCAGTACTTC
NA NA TRBJ2-1 TRBV28 CASSIQGGHNEQFF TGTGCCAGCAGCATCCAGGGGGGTCACAATGAGCAGTTCTTC
NA NA TRBJ1-5 TRBV28 CASSFRLDQPQHF TGTGCCAGCAGTTTTCGGCTAGACCAGCCCCAGCATTTT
TRBD1 few TRBJ1-4 TRBV6-1 CASSEVQGINEKLFF TGTGCCAGCAGTGAAGTACAGGGGATTAATGAAAAACTGTTTTTT
TRBD1 NA TRBJ2-7 TRBV25-1 CASSEYGQGGSYEQYF TGTGCCAGCAGTGAATATGGACAGGGTGGCTCCTACGAGCAGTACTTC
TRBD2 NA TRBJ2-1 TRBV30 CAWSVGLAGGEQFF TGTGCCTGGAGTGTGGGACTAGCGGGTGGTGAGCAGTTCTTC
NA NA TRBJ1-1 TRBV2 CASSEDRRYGMNTEAFF TGTGCCAGCAGTGAAGACAGGAGATATGGCATGAACACTGAAGCTTTCTTT
TRBD1 NA TRBJ2-7 TRBV5-1 CASSRGQGEYEQYF TGCGCCAGCAGCAGAGGACAGGGGGAGTACGAGCAGTACTTC
NA once TRBJ1-4 TRBV4-3 CASSPAQDSGTEKLFF TGCGCCAGCAGCCCAGCCCAGGACAGTGGGACTGAAAAACTGTTTTTT
TRBD2 NA TRBJ2-2 TRBV7-8 CASSTRGGHTGELFF TGTGCCAGCTCAACTCGCGGGGGGCACACCGGGGAGCTGTTTTTT
NA NA TRBJ1-5 TRBV28 CASTHWTDIMVQPQHF TGTGCCAGCACCCACTGGACAGACATAATGGTGCAGCCCCAGCATTTT
NA NA TRBJ2-7 TRBV27 CASSPPHWTEEGYEQYF TGTGCCAGCAGTCCCCCCCATTGGACTGAAGAGGGCTACGAGCAGTACTTC
NA NA TRBJ2-4 TRBV5-4 CASSPGELAKNIQYF TGTGCCAGCAGCCCCGGGGAGTTAGCCAAAAACATTCAGTACTTC
TRBD1 NA TRBJ2-2 TRBV10-1 CASSESTGAGELFF TGCGCCAGCAGTGAGTCGACAGGGGCCGGGGAGCTGTTTTTT
NA NA TRBJ1-6 TRBV7-8 CASSPWTANSPLHF TGTGCCAGCAGCCCTTGGACAGCGAATTCACCCCTCCACTTT
NA NA TRBJ1-6 TRBV6-1 CASSELAGVNSPLHF TGTGCCAGCAGTGAACTGGCAGGGGTTAATTCACCCCTCCACTTT